Listed below are T cell receptor beta chains from one sample, sequenced in a study of T-cell memory formation after mild COVID-19. TCRdb reprocessed the 5' RACE reads with MiXCR, giving one entry per CDR3 protein. The sample has roughly 300,000 distinct CDR3 sequences, roughly an eighth seen once. The sequenced sample was PBMCs or a T cell subset sorted from them (not recorded which). The receptors originated from a young man who had mild COVID-19 (a few samples of this study predate the infection). Cell type and time point are not known. The CDR3 runs from the conserved cysteine through the conserved F or W. D genes are given only for firm matches. Rows give clone size only sometimes, using once, few, many, or a class for an expanded clone.

D gene,V gene,clone size,J gene,CDR3 DNA,CDR3 protein
-,TRBV7-6,many,TRBJ1-4,TGTGCCAGCAGCTTAAGACCGGCAACTAATGAAAAACTGTTTTTT,CASSLRPATNEKLFF
TRBD2,TRBV20-1,-,TRBJ2-3,TGCAGTGCTAGAGATCCGTGGGGGGGGACAGATACGCAGTATTTT,CSARDPWGGTDTQYF
-,TRBV4-3,-,TRBJ1-4,TGCGCCAGCAGCCAAGATTACCTAGCAACTAATGAAAAACTGTTTTTT,CASSQDYLATNEKLFF
TRBD1,TRBV25-1,few,TRBJ1-2,TGTGCCAGCAGTGAATTTTCGGACAGGCCGAATGGCTACACCTTC,CASSEFSDRPNGYTF
TRBD2,TRBV20-1,few,TRBJ2-1,TGCAGTGCTAGAGATGCCAGCGGGGGGTGGTATGAGCAGTTCTTC,CSARDASGGWYEQFF
TRBD1,TRBV4-3,-,TRBJ1-2,TGCGCCAGCAGCTCACGGGACAGCTGGGGCTACACCTTC,CASSSRDSWGYTF
-,TRBV5-6,-,TRBJ2-3,TGTGCCAGCAGCTTGGCCACTCCTGGGAATACGCAGTATTTT,CASSLATPGNTQYF
-,TRBV6-2/TRBV6-3,-,TRBJ1-1,TGTGCCAGCAACGCTCGAGGGAGGTACATGAACACTGAAGCTTTCTTT,CASNARGRYMNTEAFF
-,TRBV4-1,few,TRBJ1-2,TGCGCCAGCAGCCAAGCCCAGTCATCGAACTATGGCTACACCTTC,CASSQAQSSNYGYTF
-,TRBV27,-,TRBJ1-1,TGTGCCAGCAGTTTAGGGGCGGTGGGGAACACTGAAGCTTTCTTT,CASSLGAVGNTEAFF
TRBD2,TRBV12-3/TRBV12-4,-,TRBJ2-1,TGTGCCAGCGCACTAGCGGGGGGGCCCGATGAGCAGTTCTTC,CASALAGGPDEQFF
-,TRBV12-3/TRBV12-4,-,TRBJ2-1,TGTGCCAGCAGTTTCAGGAACCAAGGTTATAATGAGCAGTTCTTC,CASSFRNQGYNEQFF
-,TRBV4-1,few,TRBJ1-4,TGCGCCAGCAACGACCCGGGACACCTCTCAACTAATGAAAAACTGTTTTTT,CASNDPGHLSTNEKLFF
-,TRBV29-1,few,TRBJ2-3,TGCAGCGCCGTCGGGAGGGGGCGCGGAGATACGCAGTATTTT,CSAVGRGRGDTQYF
-,TRBV12-3/TRBV12-4,-,TRBJ1-5,TGTGCCAGCAGTTCGGGACTCCCGGCCCAGCATTTT,CASSSGLPAQHF
-,TRBV7-3,many,TRBJ2-2,TGTGCCAGCAGCTTAGTATCATGGCAATTGGGCGGGGAGCTGTTTTTT,CASSLVSWQLGGELFF
TRBD1,TRBV28,-,TRBJ1-2,TGTGCCAGCAGTTTATTCTCGGGGAGGACAGGGAATGGCTACACCTTC,CASSLFSGRTGNGYTF
-,TRBV12-3/TRBV12-4,few,TRBJ2-2,TGTGCCAGCAGCCCGTTGGGAGGCACCGGGGAGCTGTTTTTT,CASSPLGGTGELFF
-,TRBV5-1,few,TRBJ2-1,TGCGCCAGCAGCTCCTCACAGGGTTGGGGGCAGTTCTTC,CASSSSQGWGQFF